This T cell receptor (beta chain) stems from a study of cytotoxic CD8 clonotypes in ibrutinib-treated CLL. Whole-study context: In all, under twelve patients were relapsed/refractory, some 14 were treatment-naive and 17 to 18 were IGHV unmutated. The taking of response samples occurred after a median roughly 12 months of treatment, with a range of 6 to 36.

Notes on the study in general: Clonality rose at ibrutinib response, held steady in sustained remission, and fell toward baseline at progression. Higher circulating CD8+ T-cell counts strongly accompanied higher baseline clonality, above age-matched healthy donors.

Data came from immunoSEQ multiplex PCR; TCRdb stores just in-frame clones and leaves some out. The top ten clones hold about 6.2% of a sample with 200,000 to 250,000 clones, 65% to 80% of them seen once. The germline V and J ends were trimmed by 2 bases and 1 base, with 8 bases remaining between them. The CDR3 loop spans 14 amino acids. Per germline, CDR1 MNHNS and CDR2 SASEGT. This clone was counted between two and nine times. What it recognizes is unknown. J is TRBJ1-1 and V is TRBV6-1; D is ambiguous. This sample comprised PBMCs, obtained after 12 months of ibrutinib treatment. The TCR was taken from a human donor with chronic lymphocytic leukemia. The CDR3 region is CASSEYGQNTEAFF. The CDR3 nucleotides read TGTGCCAGCAGTGAATATGGGCAGAACACTGAAGCTTTCTTT.